Listed below are T cell receptor beta chains from one sample, sequenced in a study of blood T cell repertoires in COVID-19. Profiled with immunoSEQ multiplex PCR; TCRdb holds only in-frame clones, not every one. The top ten hold more than 9.5% of the sample, which has roughly 250,000 clones, roughly 80% seen once. The sequenced sample was peripheral blood. Receptors were obtained from a woman aged 80 or older with acute or convalescent COVID-19. CDR3s include the opening cysteine and the closing phenylalanine or tryptophan. D genes are given only for firm matches. Some rows have no size entry. The others give once, few or many, or a class for an expanded clone.

CDR3 protein	V gene	D gene	clone size
CSASISSGGKETQYF	TRBV20-1	TRBD2	-
CASSLSRGADTGELFF	TRBV28	TRBD2	-
CASSLWASGGSTDTQYF	TRBV28	TRBD2	-
CASGTPGGYGYTF	TRBV2	-	-
CASSYSDRAGQPQHF	TRBV6-6	TRBD1	-
CASTEGAGLNQPQHF	TRBV6-5	TRBD1	-
CASSTGGTLNTEAFF	TRBV19	TRBD1	-
CASSEASGDSYEQYF	TRBV2	TRBD2	-
CASSSRTSDYGYTF	TRBV7-8	-	once
CASSILTGTANNEQFF	TRBV19	TRBD1	-
CASSLGLGSREQYF	TRBV28	-	-
CASSINQGPIARDTQYF	TRBV19	-	-
CASSFTGEQYF	TRBV5-8	-	-
CASSHGPGGHEQFF	TRBV28	TRBD2	-
CASNQQGTAEAFF	TRBV5-1	TRBD1	few
CASSQRAPSSGNTIYF	TRBV4-2	-	-
CASSLAVWGRSYEQYF	TRBV11-2	-	once
CASSQSTPTEHNSPLHF	TRBV23-1	-	-
CASSQVTGLRTEAFF	TRBV3-1/TRBV3-2	TRBD1	-
CASSPGTGGQNIQYF	TRBV5-6	TRBD1	-
CASSEALRDYEQYF	TRBV6-1	-	-
CASSLGQGATEAFF	TRBV5-1	TRBD1	-
CAISKQGTEAFF	TRBV10-3	-	-
CASSLARDQPQHF	TRBV7-8	-	-
CASSQSRARGTGELFF	TRBV3-1/TRBV3-2	-	-
CASRPRQGRSGNTIYF	TRBV2	TRBD1	-